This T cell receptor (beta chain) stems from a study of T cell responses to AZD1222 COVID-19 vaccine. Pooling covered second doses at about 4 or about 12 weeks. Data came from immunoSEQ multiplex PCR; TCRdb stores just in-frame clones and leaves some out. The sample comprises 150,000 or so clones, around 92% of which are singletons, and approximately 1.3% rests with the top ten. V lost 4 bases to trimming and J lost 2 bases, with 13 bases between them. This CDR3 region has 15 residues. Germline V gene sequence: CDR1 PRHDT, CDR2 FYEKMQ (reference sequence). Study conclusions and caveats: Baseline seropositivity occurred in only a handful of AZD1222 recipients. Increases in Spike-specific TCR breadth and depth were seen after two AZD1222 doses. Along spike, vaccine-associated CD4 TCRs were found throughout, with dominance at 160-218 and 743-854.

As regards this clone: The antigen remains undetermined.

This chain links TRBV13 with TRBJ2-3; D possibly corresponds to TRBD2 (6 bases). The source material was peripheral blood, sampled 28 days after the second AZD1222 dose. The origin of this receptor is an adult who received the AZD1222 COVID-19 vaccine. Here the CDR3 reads CASSSSPGVTDTQYF. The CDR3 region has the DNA TGTGCCAGCAGCTCTAGTCCGGGGGTCACAGATACGCAGTATTTT.